This T cell receptor beta chain was captured by sequencing in a study of blood T cell repertoires in COVID-19. Whole-study context: The cDNA or gDNA used as material had been derived from T cells, B-cell-depleted T cells, or PBMCs.

Method: immunoSEQ multiplex PCR; TCRdb's copy keeps in-frame clones and lacks some. The profile shows tens of thousands of clones, about 89% of them singletons. Sequenced input: peripheral blood. The TCR was taken from a human donor with active COVID-19. The donor label of this sample is uncertain.

The CDR3, as DNA: TGTGCCACCACAAGTCCCAACAGGGATAGCAATCAGCCCCAGCATTTT. It specifies CATTSPNRDSNQPQHF. The chain carries TRBV28 and TRBJ1-5, with a tentative D call TRBD1 (6 bases). Deletions cut 10 bases from V and 0 bases from J, with 19 bases between. This CDR3 contains 16 residues. Germline V gene sequence: CDR1 MDHEN, CDR2 SYDVKM.